A single sample gave rise to the 23 T cell receptor beta chains below, sequenced in a study of cytomegalovirus exposure and HLA in healthy donors. Only in-frame clones appear in the TCRdb table, and some are missing; sequencing was by immunoSEQ multiplex PCR. This sample has over 250,000 clones; about 90% occur once, and the top ten carry approximately 1%. What was sequenced was PBMCs. These receptors were collected from a woman under 40 in good health and CMV-seropositive.

CDR3 nucleotides: TGTGCCAGCAGCCAAGGGACTGGTATATCGGATACGCAGTATTTT. Protein product: CASSQGTGISDTQYF. The chain recombines TRBV4-2 with TRBJ2-3; TRBD2 is a possible D gene (5 bases). CDR1 is LGHNA, CDR2 YNFKEQ, per germline. The CDR3 consists of 15 residues. V lost 1 base and J lost 6, with 14 bases in between.

The chain combines TRBV7-2 with TRBJ1-6; D possibly corresponds to TRBD1 (5 bases). The CDR3 covers 15 residues. CDR1 is SGHTA, CDR2 FQGNSA, per germline. V lost 7 bases to trimming and J lost 3 bases, with 13 bases between them. CDR3 sequence reads: CASTPRDGYNSPLHF. The CDR3 nucleotides read TGTGCCAGCACCCCCCGGGACGGCTATAATTCACCCCTCCACTTT.

The V gene is TRBV5-4, the J gene TRBJ1-3; no firm D call. From germline, CDR1 is SGHNT and CDR2 YYREEE (reference sequence). V lost 0 bases and J lost 0, with 13 bases in between. The CDR3 has 17 amino acids. CDR3 sequence: CASSLVGGASSGNTIYF. DNA for the CDR3: TGTGCCAGCAGCTTGGTCGGCGGTGCGAGCTCTGGAAACACCATATATTTT.

This chain joins TRBV5-4 and TRBJ2-2, with D tentatively TRBD1 or TRBD2 (5 bases each). Trimming stripped 3 bases from V and 6 bases from J, with 6 bases between. This CDR3 is built from 12 residues. Germline CDR1 and CDR2: SGHNT and YYREEE (reference sequence). For the CDR3, the DNA is TGTGCCAGCAGCTGGGGGTCCGGGGAGCTGTTTTTT. It is translated as CASSWGSGELFF.

The CDR3, as DNA: TGTGCCAGTAGACGGGGCCTGAACACCGGGGAGCTGTTTTTT. Translating gives CASRRGLNTGELFF. The chain employs TRBV19 and TRBJ2-2; D may correspond to TRBD1 or TRBD2 (5 bases each). The CDR3 is 14 amino acids. Germline CDR1 is LNHDA and CDR2 is SQIVND (reference sequence). The germline V and J ends were trimmed by 6 bases and 1 base, with 9 bases remaining between them.

The V gene is TRBV7-9, the J gene TRBJ1-1; no reliable D call. The germline V gene has CDR1 SEHNR and CDR2 FQNEAQ (reference sequence). This CDR3 is built from 14 residues. V was pared by 5 bases and J by 5 bases, with 15 bases between. The CDR3 loop reads CASSLRALGTEAFF. CDR3 nucleotide sequence: TGTGCCAGCAGCCTCCGGGCCTTAGGGACTGAAGCTTTCTTT. The variable domain in full, with the rest retrieved from reference TRBV7-9 and TRBJ1-1, is DTGVSQNPRHKITKRGQNVTFRCDPISEHNRLYWYRQTLGQGPEFLTYFQNEAQLEKSRLLSDRFSAERPKGSFSTLEIQRTEQGDSAMYLCASSLRALGTEAFFGQGTRLTVV.

This chain joins TRBV9 and TRBJ1-2; D gene unclear. Germline V gene data show CDR1 as SGDLS and CDR2 as YYNGEE. The CDR3 is made up of 15 amino acids. Between the trimmed V and J ends, which lost 3 bases and 7 bases, there was a span of 19 bases. CDR3 loop: CASSAETDFRGGYTF. The CDR3, as DNA: TGTGCCAGCAGCGCAGAAACCGATTTCCGGGGTGGCTACACCTTC.

This clone was recorded a few times. The J gene is TRBJ2-2, the V gene TRBV10-3; D ambiguous. CDR1 is ENHRY and CDR2 is SYGVKD in the germline V gene. The CDR3 length is 13 residues. V lost 4 bases, J lost 7 bases, and 10 bases lay in between. The CDR3: CAISGTTGGELFF. In nucleotides, the CDR3 is TGTGCCATCAGTGGGACCACCGGCGGGGAGCTGTTTTTT.

This clone was detected only a few times. CDR3 nucleotides: TGTGCCAGCTCCCGACTAGCCGATACGCAGTATTTT. Its protein product is CASSRLADTQYF. This chain links TRBV18 with TRBJ2-3, with 7 positions matching TRBD2. Trimming cost V 6 bases and J 6 bases; bases outside gene matches: 3. The CDR3 extends over 12 amino acids. Germline-derived CDR1 and CDR2 are KGHSH and LQKENI.

The chain employs TRBV4-1 and TRBJ2-7; weak D call: TRBD1 (5 bases). V was pared by 4 bases and J by 6 bases, with 16 bases between. Germline CDR1 reads MGHRA; CDR2 reads YSYEKL. CDR3 length: 14 amino acids. CDR3 coding DNA: TGCGCCAGCAGCCTAAGGGCAGGGCAGCGCGAGCAGTACTTC. Its protein product is CASSLRAGQREQYF.

This clone was detected once. The V and J genes are TRBV9 and TRBJ2-7; the D call may be TRBD1 or TRBD2 (6 bases each). The CDR3 has 13 amino acids. Trimming shortened V by 4 bases and J by 3 bases, and 11 bases separated the two germline ends. Germline V gene data show CDR1 as SGDLS and CDR2 as YYNGEE. The CDR3 DNA reads TGTGCCAGCAGCTTAGGGGGGTTCTACGAGCAGTACTTC. Translated, it gives CASSLGGFYEQYF.

The rearrangement uses TRBV28 and TRBJ1-4, with unresolved D. The length of the CDR3 is 17 residues. Germline V gene data show CDR1 as MDHEN and CDR2 as SYDVKM. V was shortened by 3 bases and J by 5 bases, with 19 bases between the two germline ends. The CDR3 coding sequence is TGTGCCAGCAGTTTGGCCCGATTCGATAAGGCGAATGAAAAACTGTTTTTT. Translated, it gives CASSLARFDKANEKLFF.

The chain links TRBV5-4 to TRBJ2-7, with D perhaps TRBD1 or TRBD2 (5 bases each). The CDR3 sequence is 13 residues long. Germline CDR1 and CDR2: SGHNT and YYREEE (reference sequence). V lost 1 base and J lost 7, with 12 bases in between. CDR3 residues: CASSLPGTGEQYF. The CDR3 coding sequence is TGTGCCAGCAGCTTGCCAGGGACGGGGGAGCAGTACTTC.

This clone has just one count. The J gene is TRBJ1-1, the V gene TRBV6-5; no reliable D call. CDR1 and CDR2 (germline): MNHEY, SVGAGI. The CDR3 spans 14 residues. V gave up 1 base and J gave up 5 bases, with 11 bases separating them. The CDR3 is CASSYFTSGTEAFF. Here the CDR3 DNA reads TGTGCCAGCAGTTACTTTACAAGCGGGACTGAAGCTTTCTTT.

The V gene is TRBV5-1, the J gene TRBJ1-2, with no clear D. Trimming shortened V by 4 bases and J by 3 bases, and 16 bases separated the two germline ends. The CDR3 covers 15 residues. Germline assignment: CDR1 SGHRS and CDR2 YFSETQ. CDR3 DNA sequence: TGCGCCAGCAGCGGCGAAGGGCGCGAGCACTATGGCTACACCTTC. It yields the protein CASSGEGREHYGYTF.

The chain carries TRBV4-2 and TRBJ2-1; TRBD2 matches at 7 bases. The ends lost 4 bases at V and 4 bases at J; junction bases unmatched: 13. Germline V CDR1 and CDR2: LGHNA, YNFKEQ. The CDR3 spans 17 residues. The DNA for the CDR3 is TGTGCCAGCAGCCGGACCTATTCGCGGGGGTTATACAATGAGCAGTTCTTC. It encodes CASSRTYSRGLYNEQFF.

V and J are TRBV25-1 and TRBJ1-2; D gene uncertain. Deletions cut 0 bases from V and 4 bases from J, with 18 bases between. Germline V CDR1 and CDR2: MGHDK, SYGVNS. The CDR3 contains 17 residues. The CDR3 reads CASSEYSGGDQRYGYTF. The CDR3 region has the DNA TGTGCCAGCAGTGAATATTCCGGTGGGGATCAGCGCTATGGCTACACCTTC.

The chain is built from TRBV15 and TRBJ2-5, with D perhaps matching TRBD1 (5 bases). This CDR3 has 14 amino acids. The germline V gene has CDR1 LNHNV and CDR2 YYDKDF (reference sequence). Trimming stripped 5 bases from V and 1 base from J, with 11 bases between. The CDR3 DNA sequence: TGTGCCACCAGCTTTGGGGCCACCCAAGAGACCCAGTACTTC. It is translated as CATSFGATQETQYF.

This chain links TRBV30 with TRBJ1-1; D unclear. The CDR3 contains 12 residues. V lost 5 bases and J 1 base, leaving 8 bases between the germline ends. Germline V gene data show CDR1 as GTSNPN and CDR2 as SVGIG (reference sequence). The CDR3: CAWWRGNTEAFF. CDR3 sequence (DNA): TGTGCCTGGTGGCGTGGGAACACTGAAGCTTTCTTT.

In regard to this clone: One junction end does not reproduce the germline sequence, and a read error may be involved. The rearrangement uses TRBV4-2 and TRBJ2-2, with unresolved D. Germline loops: CDR1 LGHNA, CDR2 YNFKEQ. The CDR3 loop spans 15 amino acids. CDR3 DNA: TGTGCCAGCAGTCAAGAGCGAGCTAACACCGGGGAGCTGTTTTTT. It translates to CASSQERANTGELFF.

This sequence joins TRBV2 and TRBJ2-5; D gene uncertain. V gave up 5 bases and J gave up 5 bases, with 21 bases separating them. In germline, CDR1 is SNHLY, CDR2 FYNNEI. CDR3 length: 16 residues. CDR3 in amino acids: CASSLLLAAGGETQYF. In DNA, the CDR3 is TGTGCCAGCAGTCTCCTTCTGGCCGCTGGTGGGGAGACCCAGTACTTC.

V is TRBV30 and J is TRBJ1-4; D gene unclear. Per the germline V gene, CDR1 is GTSNPN and CDR2 is SVGIG (reference sequence). Trimming shortened V by 1 base and J by 0 bases, and 6 bases separated the two germline ends. The CDR3 sequence is 14 residues long. The CDR3: CAWSASATNEKLFF. In nucleotides, the CDR3 is TGTGCCTGGAGTGCCAGTGCAACTAATGAAAAACTGTTTTTT.

This clone has a single count. The chain carries TRBV7-8 and TRBJ1-2; tentative D call: TRBD1 (6 bases). The V and J ends lost 1 base and 0 bases respectively, with 15 bases between them. Germline CDR1 reads SGHVS; CDR2 reads FQNEAQ. The CDR3 is 17 amino acids. The CDR3 spells CASSLDTGPLANYGYTF. CDR3 sequence (DNA): TGTGCCAGCAGCTTAGACACAGGGCCACTAGCTAACTATGGCTACACCTTC. The whole variable domain, filled in from reference TRBV7-8 and TRBJ1-2, reads GAGVSQSPRYKVAKRGQDVALRCDPISGHVSLFWYQQALGQGPEFLTYFQNEAQLDKSGLPSDRFFAERPEGSVSTLKIQRTQQEDSAVYLCASSLDTGPLANYGYTFGSGTRLTVV.